This T cell receptor beta chain was found in a study of T cells in localized non-small cell lung cancer. Comment on this clone: No antigen is known for it.

TCRdb keeps only in-frame clones here, not all; method: immunoSEQ multiplex PCR. The sample has 25,000 to 35,000 clones; roughly 89% are singletons. Germline CDR1 and CDR2: MGHRA and YSYEKL. V lost 4 bases, J lost 3 bases, and 21 bases lay in between. CDR3 length: 17 amino acids. Study results and limitations: It remains possible that heterogeneity exists, since only one tumor region was sequenced.

V is TRBV4-1 and J is TRBJ1-1; tentatively, D is TRBD1 (5 bases). The source is a female donor older than 55 with stage I lung adenocarcinoma. The sample consisted of peripheral blood, taken before any cancer treatment. The CDR3 DNA reads as TGCGCCAGCAGCCTTTACGGGGGAGCCCAAGCGTACACTGAAGCTTTCTTT. Translated: CASSLYGGAQAYTEAFF.